Listed below are T cell receptor beta chains from one sample, sequenced in a study of cytomegalovirus exposure and HLA in healthy donors. The data were produced by immunoSEQ multiplex PCR, yet TCRdb's version contains in-frame clones alone and is incomplete. The table lists about 190,000 clones, about 81% of them singletons. Sample: PBMCs. These receptors all come from a man aged 18 to 30 in good health and CMV-seronegative. The CDR3 runs from the conserved cysteine through the conserved F or W. The D gene is left open where the match is weak. Rows give clone size only sometimes, using once, few, many, or a class for an expanded clone.

J gene	V gene	D gene	clone size	CDR3 protein	CDR3 DNA
TRBJ2-7	TRBV6-5	-	few	CASSRTQSSYEQYF	TGTGCCAGCAGTCGGACTCAATCCTCCTACGAGCAGTACTTC
TRBJ1-1	TRBV27	TRBD1	-	CASSLWTGGQNTEAFF	TGTGCCAGCAGTTTATGGACAGGGGGCCAGAACACTGAAGCTTTCTTT
TRBJ1-5	TRBV18	TRBD1	-	CASSTNRGLRSNQPQHF	TGTGCCAGCTCAACTAACAGGGGGCTGAGGAGCAATCAGCCCCAGCATTTT
TRBJ1-4	TRBV25-1	-	-	CASSLQGGDEKLFF	TGTGCCAGCAGTCTACAGGGTGGCGATGAAAAACTGTTTTTT
TRBJ1-1	TRBV5-1	-	-	CASSLFSEAEAFF	TGCGCCAGCAGCTTGTTTTCAGAGGCTGAAGCTTTCTTT
TRBJ1-3	TRBV19	-	-	CATGTVSGNTIYF	TGTGCCACGGGAACAGTCTCTGGAAACACCATATATTTT
TRBJ2-1	TRBV7-3	TRBD2	-	CASSLAGGQSEQFF	TGTGCCAGCAGCCTAGCGGGAGGGCAGAGTGAGCAGTTCTTC
TRBJ2-5	TRBV18	-	-	CASSLVGRADQETQYF	TGTGCCAGCTCTCTTGTGGGCAGGGCTGACCAAGAGACCCAGTACTTC
TRBJ1-1	TRBV4-3	-	-	CASSQGGVGDTEAFF	TGCGCCAGCAGCCAAGGCGGGGTCGGGGACACTGAAGCTTTCTTT
TRBJ2-5	TRBV5-4	-	-	CASRPGNQETQYF	TGTGCCAGCAGGCCGGGAAACCAAGAGACCCAGTACTTC
TRBJ2-5	TRBV19	-	-	CASSTAGDQETQYF	TGTGCCAGCAGTACGGCAGGGGACCAAGAGACCCAGTACTTC
TRBJ1-1	TRBV27	-	-	CASSFRGTEAFF	TGTGCCAGCAGTTTCAGGGGAACTGAAGCTTTCTTT
TRBJ2-3	TRBV6-1	-	once	CASSSGSTDTQYF	TGTGCCAGCTCGAGCGGATCCACAGATACGCAGTATTTT
TRBJ2-7	TRBV10-1	TRBD1	once	CAVQGRQGYEQYF	TGCGCCGTCCAGGGGAGACAGGGCTACGAGCAGTACTTC
TRBJ2-5	TRBV7-9	TRBD1	-	CASSGGQLKETQYF	TGTGCCAGCAGTGGGGGACAGTTGAAAGAGACCCAGTACTTC
TRBJ2-7	TRBV12-5	TRBD1	-	CASGLGPGTGPYEQYF	TGTGCTAGTGGTTTGGGCCCAGGGACAGGGCCATACGAGCAGTACTTC
TRBJ2-5	TRBV19	TRBD2	-	CASSIGTLAGDGETQYF	TGTGCCAGTAGTATAGGGACTCTAGCGGGAGACGGAGAGACCCAGTACTTC
TRBJ1-5	TRBV5-8	-	-	CASSLDPGRQFNQPQHF	TGTGCCAGCAGCCTTGACCCCGGTAGACAGTTCAATCAGCCCCAGCATTTT
TRBJ2-5	TRBV4-3	TRBD1	-	CASSRGQGRQETQYF	TGCGCCAGCAGCCGCGGACAGGGAAGGCAAGAGACCCAGTACTTC
TRBJ2-5	TRBV19	-	-	CASSTQETQYF	TGTGCCAGTAGTACTCAAGAGACCCAGTACTTC
TRBJ2-2	TRBV5-1	-	-	CASSFGEANTGELFF	TGCGCCAGCAGCTTCGGGGAGGCGAACACCGGGGAGCTGTTTTTT
TRBJ2-2	TRBV7-3	TRBD1	once	CASSLKPTGVNTGELFF	TGTGCCAGCAGCTTAAAACCGACAGGGGTCAACACCGGGGAGCTGTTTTTT
TRBJ2-5	TRBV29-1	-	-	CSVGVAGSSEAQYF	TGCAGCGTCGGCGTAGCCGGGTCCTCGGAGGCCCAGTACTTC
TRBJ2-7	TRBV4-3	-	many	CASSQDGRGYEQYF	TGCGCCAGCAGCCAAGATGGCAGGGGTTACGAGCAGTACTTC
TRBJ1-1	TRBV5-1	-	once	CASSLDPETEAFF	TGCGCCAGCAGCTTGGACCCTGAGACTGAAGCTTTCTTT
TRBJ1-1	TRBV28	-	once	CASDRGTGTEAFF	TGTGCCAGCGATCGGGGAACCGGCACTGAAGCTTTCTTT
TRBJ1-2	TRBV6-5	-	once	CASRTAYGYTF	TGTGCCAGCCGGACTGCTTATGGCTACACCTTC
TRBJ1-2	TRBV19	TRBD1	-	CASSGAGTGDAYYGYTF	TGTGCCAGTAGTGGGGCCGGGACAGGGGATGCATACTATGGCTACACCTTC
TRBJ1-4	TRBV19	TRBD1	-	CASSIGTGAEKLFF	TGTGCCAGTAGTATAGGGACAGGCGCAGAAAAACTGTTTTTT
TRBJ2-3	TRBV7-2	TRBD2	-	CASSKLANSDTQYF	TGTGCCAGCAGCAAACTAGCGAATTCGGATACGCAGTATTTT
TRBJ2-2	TRBV7-3	TRBD1	few	CASSLLGTGNAGELFF	TGTGCCAGCAGCTTATTGGGGACAGGGAACGCCGGGGAGCTGTTTTTT
TRBJ1-1	TRBV5-1	-	-	CASKPSRGQKWMNTEAFF	TGCGCCAGCAAGCCTTCCAGGGGTCAAAAATGGATGAACACTGAAGCTTTCTTT
TRBJ2-2	TRBV11-3	TRBD2	-	CASSTGTSGGELFF	TGTGCCAGCAGCACCGGGACTAGCGGCGGGGAGCTGTTTTTT
TRBJ2-2	TRBV4-3	-	-	CASSQVLIIWGGGNGELFF	TGCGCCAGCAGCCAAGTGCTCATCATATGGGGGGGCGGGAACGGGGAGCTGTTTTTT
TRBJ2-7	TRBV9	TRBD1	-	CASSVVGDRNYEQYF	TGTGCCAGCAGCGTAGTCGGGGACAGAAACTACGAGCAGTACTTC
TRBJ2-5	TRBV2	-	-	CASNHFRGLYQETQYF	TGTGCCAGCAACCATTTTAGGGGCTTGTATCAAGAGACCCAGTACTTC
TRBJ2-7	TRBV28	-	-	CASSNPDSYYEQYF	TGTGCCAGCAGTAACCCGGACAGCTACTACGAGCAGTACTTC
TRBJ2-1	TRBV2	-	-	CASSDYLGAEQFF	TGTGCCAGCAGTGACTATCTAGGGGCAGAGCAGTTCTTC
TRBJ1-4	TRBV14	TRBD1	-	CASSPRTGANEKLFF	TGTGCCAGCAGCCCCCGGACAGGAGCTAATGAAAAACTGTTTTTT
TRBJ2-7	TRBV28	TRBD2	-	CASSLFPPLTSGNPYEQYF	TGTGCCAGCAGTTTATTCCCTCCCCTGACTAGCGGGAACCCCTACGAGCAGTACTTC
TRBJ2-1	TRBV7-2	-	once	CASSPRLGEQFF	TGTGCCAGCAGCCCGAGACTAGGTGAGCAGTTCTTC
TRBJ1-5	TRBV6-1	TRBD1	few	CASSSDRGRLQPQHF	TGTGCCAGCAGTTCCGACAGGGGGCGGCTTCAGCCCCAGCATTTT
TRBJ2-3	TRBV5-1	-	-	CASTLAGHTDTQYF	TGCGCCAGCACCCTCGCGGGGCACACAGATACGCAGTATTTT
TRBJ2-7	TRBV4-1	-	-	CASSQGRGSAYEQYF	TGCGCCAGCAGCCAAGGTAGAGGTTCGGCCTACGAGCAGTACTTC
TRBJ2-7	TRBV7-8	-	-	CASSPSGDYEQYF	TGTGCCAGCAGCCCGTCGGGGGACTACGAGCAGTACTTC
TRBJ1-5	TRBV4-1	-	-	CASSHLSGTPSASNQPQHF	TGCGCCAGCAGCCACCTATCCGGGACACCCAGTGCTAGCAATCAGCCCCAGCATTTT
TRBJ2-2	TRBV11-2	-	-	CASRTWRDGTGELFF	TGTGCCAGCAGGACTTGGCGAGATGGCACCGGGGAGCTGTTTTTT
TRBJ1-4	TRBV10-3	TRBD1	-	CAISESGRGRANEKLFF	TGTGCCATCAGTGAGTCGGGCAGGGGGCGTGCTAATGAAAAACTGTTTTTT
TRBJ1-1	TRBV5-5	-	-	CASSLAPTSEAFF	TGTGCCAGCAGCTTGGCCCCCACAAGTGAAGCTTTCTTT
TRBJ1-5	TRBV13	TRBD1	-	CASSYSGDRGDQPQHF	TGTGCCAGCAGCTACTCCGGGGACAGGGGTGACCAGCCCCAGCATTTT
TRBJ1-3	TRBV13	-	few	CASSLETVGNTIYF	TGTGCCAGCAGCTTAGAAACAGTTGGAAACACCATATATTTT
TRBJ2-2	TRBV4-3	TRBD1	-	CASSRERVDRGVGTGELFF	TGCGCCAGCAGCCGGGAAAGGGTGGACAGGGGGGTCGGCACCGGGGAGCTGTTTTTT